This T cell receptor beta chain originates from a study of CD8 T cells in ankylosing spondylitis. General study findings and limits: The study identified a TCR beta motif of 7 or 8 highly homologous variants that appeared characteristic of ankylosing spondylitis blood.

V shed 2 bases and J shed 5 bases, with 9 bases lying between them. Looked up from germline, CDR1 is SGHTA and CDR2 is FQGNSA. CDR3 length: 13 residues. This clonotype was found many times. Its antigen is unknown. Construction of TCR beta libraries was performed using quantitative 5'-RACE with molecular barcodes. MiXCR, applied by TCRdb to the 5' RACE reads, yields one record per CDR3 protein. The table includes around 150,000 distinct CDR3 sequences, about 7.3% detected once. The rearrangement joins TRBV7-2 to TRBJ1-1, with D perhaps matching TRBD1 (5 bases). The sequencing sample was made of blood, either unsorted or a sorted T cell fraction (not recorded which). The sequence was obtained from a female donor with ankylosing spondylitis or in good health (not recorded which). The CDR3 region is CASSLSGMTEAFF. The CDR3 DNA sequence: TGTGCCAGCAGCTTATCAGGGATGACTGAAGCTTTCTTT.